One and the same sample provided the 20 T cell receptor beta chains below, sequenced in a study of T cells in Graves' hyperthyroidism and ophthalmopathy. Amplified TCR beta CDR3 regions came from RNA transcripts. TCR CDR3 regions were first amplified by RT-PCR with HTBI primers. One entry per CDR3 protein results from TCRdb running MiXCR on the multiplex PCR reads. The sample gives 250,000 or so distinct CDR3 sequences, 13% to 15% of which show up once; 13% is in the top ten. The sample consisted of blood. These receptors all stem from a woman aged 40 to 55 with Graves' hyperthyroidism that later progressed to Graves' ophthalmopathy.

This clonotype was seen at least ten times. CDR3 sequence reads: CASSLIGEGGNQPQHF. The CDR3 region has the DNA TGTGCCAGCAGTTTAATAGGGGAAGGTGGCAATCAGCCCCAGCATTTT. This chain connects TRBV12-3 or TRBV12-4 to TRBJ1-5; maybe TRBD1 (5 bases). CDR3 length: 16 residues. The V gene lost 2 bases and the J gene lost 2 bases, with 13 bases spanning the gap.

With respect to this clonotype: A much larger clone sits a single nucleotide away, making a read error possible. The rearrangement links TRBV28 to TRBJ2-7; 7 bases are shared with TRBD1. The CDR3 spans 15 residues. From germline, CDR1 is MDHEN and CDR2 SYDVKM. Trimming removed 5 bases from V and 2 bases from J; junction bases left unmatched: 9. Written as DNA, the CDR3 is TGTGCCAGCAGTGAACACAGGGGACGACCCTACGAGCAGTACTTC. It specifies CASSEHRGRPYEQYF.

This clonotype was seen ten or more times. The chain is built from TRBV6-1 and TRBJ2-7, with TRBD2 identical over 12 bases. V dropped 7 bases and J dropped 4; count of bases not matched to a gene: 5. Germline V gene lookup returns CDR1 MNHNS and CDR2 SASEGT. The CDR3 totals 14 residues. CDR3 nucleotide sequence: TGTGCCAGCACCCAGACTAGCGGGAGTTACGAGCAGTACTTC. Its translation is CASTQTSGSYEQYF.

This clonotype was seen many times. The J gene is TRBJ2-5, the V gene TRBV19; no definite D call. V lost 5 bases and J 1 base, leaving 11 bases between the germline ends. The CDR3 totals 14 residues. Germline V gene sequence: CDR1 LNHDA, CDR2 SQIVND (reference sequence). Written as DNA, the CDR3 is TGTGCCAGTAGTGTCGACATACTCCAAGAGACCCAGTACTTC. Protein: CASSVDILQETQYF.

This clonotype was detected many times. The chain uses TRBV14 and TRBJ2-4; D is unclear. Germline values: CDR1 SGHDN, CDR2 FVKESK. This CDR3 has 14 amino acids. Trimming removed 0 bases from V and 3 bases from J, with 6 bases in between. Here the CDR3 reads CASSQDPSKNIQYF. The CDR3 DNA follows: TGTGCCAGCAGCCAAGACCCCAGCAAAAACATTCAGTACTTC.

This clonotype has a count of ten or more. This chain links TRBV20-1 with TRBJ2-1; D is possibly TRBD2 (5 bases). The V gene lost 6 bases and the J gene lost 10 bases, with 22 bases spanning the gap. The CDR3 loop spans 14 amino acids. Germline CDR1 and CDR2: DFQATT and SNEGSKA (reference sequence). This CDR3 reads CSAPSAALGAEQFF. CDR3 DNA: TGCAGTGCCCCGTCCGCGGCTCTGGGAGCGGAGCAGTTCTTC.

This clonotype was counted many times. The rearrangement joins TRBV10-3 to TRBJ2-7; 11 nucleotides match TRBD2. The J segment lost 0 bases and the V segment lost 10 bases, leaving 5 bases of the junction unmatched. Per germline, CDR1 ENHRY and CDR2 SYGVKD. The CDR3 is made up of 14 amino acids. CDR3 loop: CATKGLADSYEQYF. The CDR3 coding sequence is TGTGCCACTAAGGGACTAGCGGACTCCTACGAGCAGTACTTC.

This clonotype was found many times. The J gene is TRBJ1-1, the V gene TRBV5-1, with D perhaps matching TRBD1 (5 bases). Germline assignment: CDR1 SGHRS and CDR2 YFSETQ. The CDR3 has 17 amino acids. The V gene lost 2 bases and the J gene lost 5 bases, with 22 bases spanning the gap. The CDR3 DNA reads TGCGCCAGCAGCTTTCGATATGACAGCTTTTTACGTACTGAAGCTTTCTTT. This sequence encodes CASSFRYDSFLRTEAFF. Drawing the rest from reference TRBV5-1 and TRBJ1-1, the complete variable domain is KAGVTQTPRYLIKTRGQQVTLSCSPISGHRSVSWYQQTPGQGLQFLFEYFSETQRNKGNFPGRFSGRQFSNSRSEMNVSTLELGDSALYLCASSFRYDSFLRTEAFFGQGTRLTVV.

This clonotype was observed many times. The chain uses TRBV20-1 and TRBJ2-1; 9 bases line up with TRBD2. The CDR3 loop spans 15 amino acids. Trimming removed 3 bases from V and 4 bases from J; junction bases left unmatched: 7. The germline V gene has CDR1 DFQATT and CDR2 SNEGSKA (reference sequence). CDR3 sequence reads: CSASGRLAGYNEQFF. CDR3 in DNA: TGCAGTGCTAGTGGTCGGCTAGCGGGGTACAATGAGCAGTTCTTC.

This clonotype was seen at least ten times. This rearrangement joins TRBV11-3 to TRBJ1-1; a possible D gene is TRBD1 (5 bases). Trimming left V 1 base short and J 5 bases short, with 8 bases between. There are 13 residues in the CDR3. The germline CDR1 and CDR2 sequences are SGHNT and YENEEA. The CDR3 loop is CASSLVRGTEAFF. The CDR3 nucleotides read TGTGCCAGCAGCTTAGTAAGGGGTACTGAAGCTTTCTTT.

The table lists this clonotype with many counts. The chain employs TRBV27 and TRBJ2-7; 7 bases map to TRBD1. This CDR3 comprises 13 residues. Germline CDR1 is MNHEY and CDR2 is SMNVEV (reference sequence). After removal of 3 bases from V and 5 bases from J, the junction contained 4 bases not matched to a gene. CDR3 bases: TGTGCCAGCAGTTTGACAGGGAACGACGAGCAGTACTTC. Translated: CASSLTGNDEQYF.

This clonotype was counted many times. The genes are TRBV10-3 and TRBJ2-4; D is unresolved. The CDR3 runs 17 residues. Germline V CDR1 and CDR2: ENHRY, SYGVKD. V lost 1 base, J lost 6 bases, and 19 bases lay in between. In DNA form, the CDR3 reads TGTGCCATCAGTGAGTTCTCCGATATCGCGGAGAGAAACATTCAGTACTTC. This gives the protein CAISEFSDIAERNIQYF.

This clonotype was recorded many times. The chain has TRBV20-1 and TRBJ2-7; no reliable D call. V was trimmed by 3 bases and J by 3 bases, leaving 6 bases between them. Per the germline V gene, CDR1 is DFQATT and CDR2 is SNEGSKA (reference sequence). This CDR3 contains 11 residues. CDR3 loop: CSARADYEQYF. The CDR3 nucleotides read TGCAGTGCTAGGGCAGACTACGAGCAGTACTTC.

A few counts support this clonotype. The rearrangement joins TRBV6-5 to TRBJ2-1; 10 bases line up with TRBD2. Germline V CDR1 and CDR2: MNHEY, SVGAGI. Losses at the gene ends were 2 bases for V and 7 bases for J; bases not matched to a gene: 5. The CDR3 is made up of 15 amino acids. CDR3 sequence reads: CASSYGSSGRNEQFF. DNA for the CDR3: TGTGCCAGCAGTTACGGGTCTAGCGGGAGAAATGAGCAGTTCTTC.

The chain is built from TRBV4-1 and TRBJ2-7, with 12 bases that match TRBD1. The CDR3 contains 15 residues. V was clipped by 4 bases and J by 6 bases; unmatched bases: 7. The V gene's germline CDR1 is MGHRA and CDR2 YSYEKL. As DNA, the CDR3 is TGCGCCAGCAGCCCACCAGGGACAGGGGGCTTCGAGCAGTACTTC. Protein: CASSPPGTGGFEQYF.

This clonotype was counted once. V gene TRBV28 combines with J gene TRBJ2-7; 8 positions match TRBD1. V was pared by 4 bases and J by 1 base, with 9 bases of the junction left unmatched. The CDR3 is 16 amino acids. From germline, CDR1 is MDHEN and CDR2 SYDVKM. CDR3 in amino acids: CASSSPGQDPSYEQYF. As DNA, the CDR3 is TGTGCCAGCAGTTCCCCGGGACAGGATCCTTCCTACGAGCAGTACTTC.

This clonotype was detected ten times or more. The V and J genes are TRBV11-2 and TRBJ2-3; the D is unclear. V was clipped by 5 bases and J by 2 bases, with 11 bases between them. Germline-derived CDR1 and CDR2 are SGHAT and FQNNGV. The CDR3 extends over 14 amino acids. In DNA form, the CDR3 reads TGTGCCAGCAGCACTAAATGGGTCACAGATACGCAGTATTTT. Protein product: CASSTKWVTDTQYF.

In its sample, this clonotype was seen many times. The chain employs TRBV6-1 and TRBJ2-1; the match to TRBD2 covers 7 bases. The germline CDR1 and CDR2 sequences are MNHNS and SASEGT. The J segment lost 4 bases and the V segment lost 5 bases, leaving 14 bases of the junction unmatched. This CDR3 spans 17 amino acids. The CDR3 DNA reads as TGTGCCAGCAGTTACTTTCCAGCGGGAAGCCCTTACAATGAGCAGTTCTTC. Residues: CASSYFPAGSPYNEQFF.

This clonotype was observed at least ten times. The chain carries TRBV28 and TRBJ2-1, with D uncertain. CDR3 length equals 15 residues. In germline, CDR1 is MDHEN, CDR2 SYDVKM. V lost 7 bases and J 6 bases, leaving 19 bases between the germline ends. CDR3 coding DNA: TGTGCCAGCACCATATTCTCTAGAGACCTCAATGAGCAGTTCTTC. Its protein product is CASTIFSRDLNEQFF.

This clonotype was observed at least ten times. V usage is TRBV20-1 and J usage is TRBJ2-1; the D is unclear. Germline values: CDR1 DFQATT, CDR2 SNEGSKA (reference sequence). V was pared by 4 bases and J by 6 bases, with 10 bases between. There are 12 residues in the CDR3. For the CDR3, the DNA is TGCAGTGCTACCGCTAGGAGCAATGAGCAGTTCTTC. Translation: CSATARSNEQFF.